This T cell receptor (beta chain) comes out of a study of T-cell memory formation after mild COVID-19. Overall study context: The TCR clusters were mostly specific to one donor.

V dropped 4 bases and J dropped 8 bases, with 9 bases sitting between them. The CDR3 is 12 amino acids. Germline V gene data show CDR1 as KGHDR and CDR2 as SFDVKD. General study findings and limits: CD4/CD8 balance characterized clones contracting day 15 to 85, and CD4+ skew characterized later expanders.

Turning to this clonotype: Its target is unknown.

One entry per CDR3 protein, called by TCRdb with MiXCR from the 5' RACE reads. The sample yields 540,000 or so distinct CDR3 sequences, roughly 22% seen once. This TCR derives from an adult woman who had mild COVID-19 (a few samples of this study predate the infection). Cell type and time point are not known. Sequencing input: PBMCs or a T cell subset sorted from them (not recorded which). V usage is TRBV24-1 and J usage is TRBJ2-3, with no clear D. The CDR3 protein is CATSDQKGTQYF. The CDR3 bases are TGTGCCACCAGTGACCAGAAAGGTACGCAGTATTTT.